A selection of T cell receptor beta chains follows, all from one sample in a study of beta chain features in type 1 diabetes. The repertoire was sequenced with immunoSEQ multiplex PCR; TCRdb's copy has only in-frame clones and lacks some. The sample shows approximately 150,000 clones, about 9.1% of them seen only once. Input material: central memory CD4+ T cells from blood. The receptor set was obtained from a woman between 40 and 50 years old in good health. CDR3s include the opening cysteine and the closing phenylalanine or tryptophan. A D gene is named only where the DNA matches it firmly. The size of a clone is reported for some rows only, either as once, few or many, or as a class for expanded clones.

size: NA
J: TRBJ2-2
D: NA
V: TRBV4-3
DNA: TGCGCCAGCAGTCCTGGAGGGCAAACCGGGGAGCTGTTTTTT
CDR3: CASSPGGQTGELFF

size: few
J: TRBJ2-1
D: TRBD2
V: TRBV27
DNA: TGTGCCAGCAGGTGGGGGGGGGATGAGCAGTTCTTC
CDR3: CASRWGGDEQFF

size: few
J: TRBJ1-5
D: NA
V: TRBV7-8
DNA: TGTGCCAGCAGCTTAGCGCAGGGGCGAAGCAATCAGCCCCAGCATTTT
CDR3: CASSLAQGRSNQPQHF

size: many
J: TRBJ1-1
D: NA
V: TRBV21-1
DNA: TGTGCCAGCAGCAAAGCCCGGTTAGAGACTGAAGCTTTCTTT
CDR3: CASSKARLETEAFF

size: few
J: TRBJ2-3
D: NA
V: TRBV6-4
DNA: TGTGCCATCACGGGCGGAGGCCTCCCAGATACGCAGTATTTT
CDR3: CAITGGGLPDTQYF

size: NA
J: TRBJ1-1
D: NA
V: TRBV27
DNA: TGTGCCAGCAGTTTTGGGGGAGGCATGAACACTGAAGCTTTCTTT
CDR3: CASSFGGGMNTEAFF

size: many
J: TRBJ2-3
D: NA
V: TRBV29-1
DNA: TGCAGCGTTGCCCCGACAGATACGCAGTATTTT
CDR3: CSVAPTDTQYF

size: few
J: TRBJ1-5
D: TRBD1
V: TRBV2
DNA: TGTGCCAGCAGTGATAGGGGGCAACAGCCCCAGCATTTT
CDR3: CASSDRGQQPQHF

size: NA
J: TRBJ2-7
D: TRBD1
V: TRBV6-5
DNA: TGTGCCAGCAGCCGGACAGGTCCCTACGAGCAGTACTTC
CDR3: CASSRTGPYEQYF

size: NA
J: TRBJ1-1
D: TRBD1
V: TRBV29-1
DNA: TGCAGCGCTTCCCCAGGGGGCACTGAAGCTTTCTTT
CDR3: CSASPGGTEAFF

size: few
J: TRBJ1-5
D: TRBD1
V: TRBV7-9
DNA: TGTGCCAGCAGCTTAGGGACAGGGGGTTATCAGCCCCAGCATTTT
CDR3: CASSLGTGGYQPQHF

size: NA
J: TRBJ2-5
D: TRBD1
V: TRBV6-1
DNA: TGTGCCAGCGATGCTGGGACAGCCCAAGAGACCCAGTACTTC
CDR3: CASDAGTAQETQYF

size: NA
J: TRBJ2-1
D: TRBD2
V: TRBV7-8
DNA: TGTGCCAGCAGCCCTAGGGTTAGCGGGGGAGGGAATGAGCAGTTCTTC
CDR3: CASSPRVSGGGNEQFF

size: few
J: TRBJ2-5
D: NA
V: TRBV19
DNA: TGTGCCAGTAGGCCCAGGGCCCAACCTCAAGAGACCCAGTACTTC
CDR3: CASRPRAQPQETQYF